Detailed here is one T cell receptor beta chain. This clone's antigen is unknown. No qualities accompany the bases; no much larger clone lies one base away. The donors were some 36 Caucasian individuals from Russia, aged 6 to 90 years, who were systemically healthy. Ten milliliters of peripheral blood were drawn from each donor into EDTA-treated Vacutainer tubes. Ficoll-Paque density-gradient centrifugation was used to isolate PBMCs, with at least 7 million per sample. Total RNA, at least 6 micrograms per sample, was extracted from PBMCs with Trizol reagent. For every donor, an aliquot of PBMCs went through flow cytometry to measure the percentages of naive CD45RAhigh/CD27high T cells. This specimen belongs to a study of blood T cells in healthy people across ages (dated by TCRdb to 2015 to 2017). Notes on the research overall: In model experiments, template switching captured roughly one uniquely barcoded TCR beta cDNA molecule for every two T cells. Using deep sequencing normalized with unique cDNA molecular identifiers, the study measured how TCR beta repertoire diversity changes with age. Donors were grouped into four age groups: young (average roughly 17 years), middle-aged (roughly 38), aged (around 60) and long-lived (roughly 80). For two donors (one aged 18 to 30 and one aged 80 or older), the study analyzed two additional independent replicas of 1 million unique cDNA reads from the same blood draw.

Reading the germline V gene (reference sequence) gives CDR1 SEHNR and CDR2 FQNEAQ. Its CDR3 holds 15 amino acids, cysteine through phenylalanine. Solely the CDR3 DNA is kept, with 45 bases framed from the first base. Deletion took 0 bases off V and 5 bases off J, with a span of 12 bases between the germline ends. The library came from 5' RACE. Sequenced on an Illumina HiSeq 2500. A second PCR of roughly 7 to 12 cycles was run with a J-beta primer mix and a sample-barcoded 5' primer. A template-switch 5' adaptor carrying 12 random nucleotides introduced a unique molecular identifier onto each TCR beta cDNA molecule. At least 2.5 million CDR3-containing paired-end reads were obtained from each sample. The Mint cDNA synthesis kit, primed by a TRBC-specific oligonucleotide, was used to synthesize first-strand cDNA from all RNA. After uracil-DNA glycosylase treatment, a first 18-cycle PCR used universal primers M1SS and BC2_uni_R on all cDNA. The paper's processing steps were these. Normalization of each sample was performed by random selection of 1 million high-quality reads, each carrying a distinct molecular identifier. Reads sharing molecular identifiers were discarded rather than binned into consensus sequences. MiTCR, run with a Q25 quality threshold and the strictest error-elimination algorithm, handled CDR3 identification, clonotype clustering and error correction. A nonparametric unseen species model with Euler transformation was used to estimate a lower bound on total TCR beta diversity. Using fastp at Q25 and MiXCR, TCRdb reprocessed the public reads and kept productive beta chains. Rows are unified per CDR3 protein, each entry keeping the most common DNA and genes. The V and J calls reflect TCRdb's pipeline rather than the authors' work. The sample contains around 780,000 distinct CDR3 sequences, 20% to 30% of them found a single time. The ten largest clones represent around 3% of the sample.

Overall study outcomes, separate from this receptor: A strong correlation was found between observed TCR beta diversity and the percentage of naive T cells measured by flow cytometry. Because the CMV infection status of the donors was unknown, age-related changes in expanded clonotypes may potentially have been confounded. Since profiling was done on bulk unsorted PBMCs, naive and antigen-experienced compartments could not be conclusively compared. Estimates of total diversity based on one million sequenced T cells were regarded as lower bounds and as underestimates. As age increased, observed TCR beta diversity per million T cells dropped in a roughly linear way, and a significant reduction was already evident by age about 40. Compared with the aged group, the long-lived group had more naive CD4+ T cells, fewer expanded clones and increased TCR diversity, a pattern suggesting age selection.

These data are also associated with another study on T cells of mothers and their children. The second paper further reports: Donors were nine systemically healthy Caucasian individuals: three mothers and their six children. cDNA synthesis consumed the entire amount of extracted RNA, loaded at roughly 1.5 ug RNA in each 15 ul reaction. Sample barcodes and 2-4 random nucleotides were added via the M1S primer in the second PCR. Over 8.5 million TCR beta CDR3 reads were obtained for each mother, and some 3.1 million reads were obtained for each child. Thymic selection shapes the output of TCR recombination in a similar way in related and unrelated pairs, and inherited differences have a minor effect. Normalized repertoire overlap was always slightly but never significantly higher in related than unrelated mother-child pairs. Persistent microchimeric T cell clones were not detected, at a sensitivity of roughly 100 clones per million clonotypes. In the study, deep NGS was used to compare the TCR beta repertoires of mothers and children, and features distinguishing related mother-child pairs from unrelated individuals were sought. On average, the children were about 10 +/- 4 years old, while the mothers were about 40 +/- 4 years old. Libraries were sequenced on Illumina HiSeq 2000 with 100+100 nt paired-end reads after adapter ligation with NEBNext reagents. To avoid cross-contamination, the mother libraries and the child libraries were prepared a month apart and sequenced in separate runs. Between roughly 500,000 and 2,000,000 distinct TCR beta clonotypes were identified per donor. Naive TCR beta clonotypes were estimated from low-frequency clonotypes matched to each donor's FACS-determined naive share, without sorting.

This chain joins TRBV7-9 to TRBJ2-3; tentative D gene TRBD2, with 6 bases matching. The specimen sequenced was blood. The sequence was obtained from a boy aged 5 to 17 in good health. The DNA sequence is TGTGCCAGCAGCTTAGCTAGCGGAAAGAGAGATACGCAGTATTTT. It is translated as CASSLASGKRDTQYF.